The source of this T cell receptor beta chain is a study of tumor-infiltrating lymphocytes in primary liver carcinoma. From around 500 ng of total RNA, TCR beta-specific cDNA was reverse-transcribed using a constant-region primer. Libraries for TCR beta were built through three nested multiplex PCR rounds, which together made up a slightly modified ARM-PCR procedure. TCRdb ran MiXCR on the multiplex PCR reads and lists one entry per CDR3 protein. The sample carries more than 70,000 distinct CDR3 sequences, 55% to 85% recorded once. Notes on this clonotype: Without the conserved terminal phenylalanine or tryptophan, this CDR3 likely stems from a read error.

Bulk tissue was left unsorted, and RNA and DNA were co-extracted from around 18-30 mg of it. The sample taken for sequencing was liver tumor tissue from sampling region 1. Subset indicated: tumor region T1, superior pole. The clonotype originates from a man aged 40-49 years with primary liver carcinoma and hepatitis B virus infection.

The CDR3 DNA follows: TGTGCCAGCAGGGAGAGGGGCGGGGATCTGTTTCTT. Its protein product is CASRERGGDLFL. V usage is TRBV6-5 and J usage is TRBJ2-2; TRBD2 might be the D (6 bases). The CDR3 is 12 residues long. Per the germline V gene, CDR1 is MNHEY and CDR2 is SVGAGI.